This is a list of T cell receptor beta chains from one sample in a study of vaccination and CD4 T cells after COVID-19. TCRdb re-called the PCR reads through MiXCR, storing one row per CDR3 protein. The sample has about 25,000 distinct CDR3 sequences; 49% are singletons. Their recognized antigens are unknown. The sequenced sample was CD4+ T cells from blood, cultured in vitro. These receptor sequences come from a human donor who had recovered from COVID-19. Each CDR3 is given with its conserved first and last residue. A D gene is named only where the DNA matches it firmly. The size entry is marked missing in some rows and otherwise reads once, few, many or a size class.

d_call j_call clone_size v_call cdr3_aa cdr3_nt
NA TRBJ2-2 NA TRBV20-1 CSAPRSGANTGELFF TGCAGTGCTCCAAGGTCGGGGGCAAACACCGGGGAGCTGTTTTTT
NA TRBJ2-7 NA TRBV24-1 CATENIGQGGSYEQYF TGTGCCACCGAGAACATAGGGCAGGGGGGCTCCTACGAGCAGTACTTC
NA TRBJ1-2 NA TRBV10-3 CAISESNTGYTF TGTGCCATCAGTGAGTCGAATACGGGCTACACCTTC
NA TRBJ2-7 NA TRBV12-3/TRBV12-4 CASSLGAEVDEQYF TGTGCCAGCAGTTTAGGTGCGGAGGTGGACGAGCAGTACTTC
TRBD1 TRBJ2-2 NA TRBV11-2 CASSSTGITGELFF TGTGCCAGCAGCTCGACAGGGATCACCGGGGAGCTGTTTTTT
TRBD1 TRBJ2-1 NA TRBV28 CASSSRTGRTSYNEQFF TGTGCCAGCAGTTCAAGGACAGGGAGGACCTCCTACAATGAGCAGTTCTTC
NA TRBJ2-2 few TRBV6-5 CASSYAGGRNTGELFF TGTGCCAGCAGTTACGCCGGGGGAAGGAACACCGGGGAGCTGTTTTTT
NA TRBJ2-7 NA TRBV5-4 CASSRARRDSYEQYF TGTGCCAGCAGCCGAGCTAGGAGGGACAGCTACGAGCAGTACTTC
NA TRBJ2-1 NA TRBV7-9 CASSTTTWASSYNEQFF TGTGCCAGCAGCACAACTACTTGGGCAAGCTCCTACAATGAGCAGTTCTTC
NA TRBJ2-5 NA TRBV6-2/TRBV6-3 CASSYRTGKETQYF TGTGCCAGCAGTTACCGTACGGGGAAAGAGACCCAGTACTTC
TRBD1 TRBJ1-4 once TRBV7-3 CASSPSGQGNEKLFF TGTGCCAGCAGCCCGTCGGGACAGGGGAATGAAAAACTGTTTTTT
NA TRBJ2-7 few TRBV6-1 CASRKVGLVNEQYF TGTGCCAGCAGAAAGGTGGGGCTTGTAAACGAGCAGTACTTC
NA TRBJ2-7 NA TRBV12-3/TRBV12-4 CASSPGRGGRYEQYF TGTGCCAGCAGTCCGGGCAGAGGTGGTCGGTACGAGCAGTACTTC
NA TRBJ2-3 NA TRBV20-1 CSARVPGTDTQYF TGCAGTGCTAGAGTACCCGGGACAGATACGCAGTATTTT
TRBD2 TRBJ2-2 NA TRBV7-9 CASSRKPSGGPSNTGELFF TGTGCCAGCAGCCGCAAGCCTAGCGGGGGGCCATCGAACACCGGGGAGCTGTTTTTT
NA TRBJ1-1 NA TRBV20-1 CSASRQALDTEAFF TGCAGTGCTAGCCGACAGGCCTTGGACACTGAAGCTTTCTTT
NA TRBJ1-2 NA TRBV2 CASSEAGGNPYGYTF TGTGCCAGCAGTGAAGCAGGCGGAAACCCTTATGGCTACACCTTC
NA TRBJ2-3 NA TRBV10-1 CASSYIAASTDTQYF TGCGCCAGCAGTTACATAGCGGCTAGCACAGATACGCAGTATTTT
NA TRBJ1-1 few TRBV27 CASTLSHRAGEAFF TGTGCCAGCACCCTCTCACACAGGGCGGGCGAAGCTTTCTTT
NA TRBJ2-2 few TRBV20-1 CSARDQVTGELFF TGCAGTGCTAGAGATCAGGTCACCGGGGAGCTGTTTTTT
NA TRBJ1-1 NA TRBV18 CASSPQALGTEAFF TGTGCCAGCTCACCACAGGCCTTGGGGACTGAAGCTTTCTTT
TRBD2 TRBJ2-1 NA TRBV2 CASSEVAGLAGGGFF TGTGCCAGCAGTGAAGTAGCCGGACTAGCGGGGGGCGGGTTCTTC
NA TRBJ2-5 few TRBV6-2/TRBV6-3 CASSSVGDRKTQYF TGTGCCAGCAGTTCGGTGGGTGACAGGAAGACCCAGTACTTC
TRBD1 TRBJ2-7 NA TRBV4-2 CASSQEWRDRYYEQYF TGTGCCAGCAGCCAAGAATGGCGGGACAGGTACTACGAGCAGTACTTC
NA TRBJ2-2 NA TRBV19 CASRSAGVGISPRELFF TGTGCCAGTAGGTCCGCCGGTGTTGGTATTAGTCCCCGGGAGCTGTTTTTT
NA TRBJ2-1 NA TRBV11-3 CASSPGWHEQFF TGTGCCAGCAGCCCAGGGTGGCATGAGCAGTTCTTC
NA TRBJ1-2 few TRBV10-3 CAISEAAVTYSNGYTF TGTGCCATCAGTGAAGCGGCGGTAACCTATTCAAATGGCTACACCTTC
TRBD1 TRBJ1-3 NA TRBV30 CAWSVQGAWAGNTIYF TGTGCCTGGAGTGTACAGGGGGCTTGGGCTGGAAACACCATATATTTT
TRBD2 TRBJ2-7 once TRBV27 CASSFTQRGVSEQYF TGTGCCAGCAGTTTTACGCAGCGGGGGGTTTCGGAGCAGTACTTC
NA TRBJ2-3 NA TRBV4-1 CASSQGPNTQYF TGCGCCAGCAGCCAAGGCCCGAATACGCAGTATTTT
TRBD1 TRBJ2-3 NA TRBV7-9 CASSPGTGVDTQYF TGTGCCAGCAGCCCCGGGACAGGGGTGGATACGCAGTATTTT
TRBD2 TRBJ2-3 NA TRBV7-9 CASSLGGAGGRTDTQYF TGTGCCAGCAGCTTAGGGGGGGCGGGGGGCAGGACAGATACGCAGTATTTT
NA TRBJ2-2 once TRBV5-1 CASKGGGPNTGELFF TGCGCCAGCAAGGGGGGGGGTCCGAACACCGGGGAGCTGTTTTTT
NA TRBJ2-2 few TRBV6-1 CASSLQGFRQVNTGELFF TGTGCCAGCAGTCTCCAGGGCTTTCGACAGGTGAACACCGGGGAGCTGTTTTTT
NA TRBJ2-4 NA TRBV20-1 CSAMPRGGLTKNIQYF TGCAGTGCTATGCCTAGAGGGGGGCTCACCAAAAACATTCAGTACTTC
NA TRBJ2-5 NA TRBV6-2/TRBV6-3 CASSSGSRETQYF TGTGCCAGCAGTTCGGGATCTCGAGAGACCCAGTACTTC
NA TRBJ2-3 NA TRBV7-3 CASSLRTSTDTQYF TGTGCCAGCAGCCTTCGAACTAGCACAGATACGCAGTATTTT
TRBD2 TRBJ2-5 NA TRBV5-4 CASRERGGVGEETQYF TGTGCCAGCAGGGAGCGGGGGGGTGTAGGGGAAGAGACCCAGTACTTC
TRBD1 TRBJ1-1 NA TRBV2 CASSASKTLQGRNTEAFF TGTGCCAGCAGTGCCTCCAAAACGCTACAGGGGAGGAACACTGAAGCTTTCTTT
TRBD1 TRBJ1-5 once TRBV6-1 CATTGVYQPQHF TGTGCCACCACAGGGGTTTATCAGCCCCAGCATTTT
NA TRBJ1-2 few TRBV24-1 CATSDRGREPYGYTF TGTGCCACCAGTGATAGGGGACGGGAACCCTATGGCTACACCTTC
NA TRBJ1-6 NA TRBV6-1 CASSEVMGGRRPSPLHF TGTGCCAGCAGTGAAGTAATGGGAGGGCGGCGTCCTTCACCCCTCCACTTT
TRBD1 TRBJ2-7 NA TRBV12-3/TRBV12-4 CASKGGSSYEQYF TGTGCCAGCAAAGGGGGCAGCTCCTACGAGCAGTACTTC
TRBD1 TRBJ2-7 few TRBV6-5 CASSYSGTGIYEQYF TGTGCCAGCAGTTACTCCGGGACAGGGATTTACGAGCAGTACTTC
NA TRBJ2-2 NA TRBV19 CASSIRTGELFF TGTGCCAGTAGTATAAGGACCGGGGAGCTGTTTTTT
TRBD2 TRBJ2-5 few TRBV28 CASSPRAGGRQETQYF TGTGCCAGCAGTCCAAGAGCGGGAGGGCGTCAAGAGACCCAGTACTTC
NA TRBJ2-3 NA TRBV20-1 CSARWVRDSDTQYF TGCAGTGCTAGATGGGTCAGGGATTCAGATACGCAGTATTTT
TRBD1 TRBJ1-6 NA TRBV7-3 CASSRDSLGSPLHF TGTGCCAGCAGCCGGGACAGCCTCGGGTCACCCCTCCACTTT
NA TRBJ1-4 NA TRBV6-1 CASSATGWLANEKLFF TGTGCCAGCAGCGCCACAGGGTGGTTGGCTAATGAAAAACTGTTTTTT
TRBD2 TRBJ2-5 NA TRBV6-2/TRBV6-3 CASSSGLAGGEETQYF TGTGCCAGCAGTTCCGGACTAGCGGGAGGGGAAGAGACCCAGTACTTC